A selection of T cell receptor beta chains follows, all from one sample in a study of blood T cell repertoires in COVID-19. Only in-frame clones appear in the TCRdb table, and some are missing; sequencing was by immunoSEQ multiplex PCR. This table holds 72,000 or so clones, about nine tenths found once. The specimen sequenced was peripheral blood. These receptors all stem from a man aged 55 to 70 with acute or convalescent COVID-19. Both conserved end residues are part of each CDR3. D genes are given only for firm matches. Size tells how often a clone was seen (once, few, many) or the class of an expanded clone, and some rows leave it out.

.	TRBV7-3	TRBJ2-7	.	CASSFSGSSYEQYF	TGTGCCAGCAGCTTTTCTGGGAGCTCCTACGAGCAGTACTTC
.	TRBV6-1	TRBJ1-1	.	CASSYRSPDTEAFF	TGTGCCAGCAGTTATAGATCCCCTGACACTGAAGCTTTCTTT
.	TRBV7-9	TRBJ1-1	TRBD1	CASSLGQGADTEAFF	TGTGCCAGCAGCTTAGGACAGGGGGCCGACACTGAAGCTTTCTTT
.	TRBV5-1	TRBJ1-1	.	CASSLSTGGTEAFF	TGCGCCAGCAGCTTGTCCACGGGAGGGACTGAAGCTTTCTTT
.	TRBV5-1	TRBJ2-7	TRBD1	CASSWRQGPYEQYF	TGCGCCAGCAGCTGGAGACAGGGACCCTACGAGCAGTACTTC
.	TRBV7-6	TRBJ1-4	TRBD1	CASSLRQGSEKLFF	TGTGCCAGCAGCCTACGACAGGGAAGTGAAAAACTGTTTTTT
.	TRBV5-4	TRBJ2-7	.	CASSPGGGGSYEQYF	TGTGCCAGCAGTCCTGGGGGCGGGGGATCGTACGAGCAGTACTTC
.	TRBV5-3	TRBJ1-1	.	CARSYRLTALNTEAFF	TGTGCCAGAAGCTATAGATTGACAGCGTTGAACACTGAAGCTTTCTTT
.	TRBV5-4	TRBJ1-2	.	CASSRRGPDYGYTF	TGTGCCAGCAGCCGCAGAGGGCCGGACTATGGCTACACCTTC
.	TRBV30	TRBJ1-1	.	CAWNSVPGTEAFF	TGTGCCTGGAACTCGGTCCCGGGGACTGAAGCTTTCTTT
.	TRBV5-6	TRBJ1-5	.	CASSLGTAPNQPQHF	TGTGCCAGCAGCTTGGGGACAGCGCCCAATCAGCCCCAGCATTTT
.	TRBV3-1/TRBV3-2	TRBJ2-1	TRBD1	CASSRQGQFNEQFF	TGTGCCAGCAGTCGACAGGGCCAATTTAATGAGCAGTTCTTC
.	TRBV30	TRBJ2-7	TRBD1	CAWRPYSGTGGDEQYF	TGTGCCTGGAGGCCATATTCCGGGACAGGGGGCGACGAGCAGTACTTC
.	TRBV6-5	TRBJ1-4	TRBD1	CASSIDRGRNEKLFF	TGTGCCAGCAGTATTGACAGGGGTCGTAATGAAAAACTGTTTTTT
.	TRBV11-2	TRBJ2-7	.	CASSLTSQTYEQYF	TGTGCCAGCAGCTTAACGAGTCAAACCTACGAGCAGTACTTC
.	TRBV7-9	TRBJ2-5	TRBD1	CASSLRRSGGEETQYF	TGTGCCAGCAGCTTGAGGAGGTCAGGGGGCGAAGAGACCCAGTACTTC
.	TRBV27	TRBJ2-3	TRBD2	CASSHRPASGTNTDTQYF	TGTGCCAGCAGTCACCGGCCGGCTAGCGGGACAAACACAGATACGCAGTATTTT
.	TRBV28	TRBJ1-5	.	CASSLPRGSNQPQHF	TGTGCCAGCAGCCTCCCGAGGGGGAGCAATCAGCCCCAGCATTTT
.	TRBV5-1	TRBJ1-6	TRBD1	CASSLDGTGDYNSPLHF	TGCGCCAGCAGCTTGGATGGGACAGGGGATTATAATTCACCCCTCCACTTT
.	TRBV6-5	TRBJ1-2	.	CASSYSTTQRGGGYTF	TGTGCCAGCAGTTACTCGACTACGCAAAGGGGAGGGGGCTACACCTTC
.	TRBV5-1	TRBJ1-3	.	CASSAGGNSGNTIYF	TGCGCCAGCAGTGCAGGAGGAAACTCTGGAAACACCATATATTTT
.	TRBV24-1	TRBJ2-3	TRBD1	CATSDLGTGSTDTQYF	TGTGCCACCAGTGATTTAGGGACAGGGAGCACAGATACGCAGTATTTT
.	TRBV27	TRBJ1-2	.	CASSPGVGGYTF	TGTGCCAGCAGTCCAGGGGTAGGGGGCTACACCTTC
.	TRBV4-1	TRBJ1-6	TRBD1	CASSQGDRDNSPLHF	TGCGCCAGCAGCCAAGGAGACAGGGATAATTCACCCCTCCACTTT
.	TRBV5-1	TRBJ2-3	.	CASSLRQMGTDTQYF	TGCGCCAGCAGCTTGAGACAGATGGGCACAGATACGCAGTATTTT
once	TRBV5-1	TRBJ2-7	.	CASSLFGQGLPYEQYF	TGCGCCAGCAGCTTGTTCGGCCAGGGCCTTCCCTACGAGCAGTACTTC